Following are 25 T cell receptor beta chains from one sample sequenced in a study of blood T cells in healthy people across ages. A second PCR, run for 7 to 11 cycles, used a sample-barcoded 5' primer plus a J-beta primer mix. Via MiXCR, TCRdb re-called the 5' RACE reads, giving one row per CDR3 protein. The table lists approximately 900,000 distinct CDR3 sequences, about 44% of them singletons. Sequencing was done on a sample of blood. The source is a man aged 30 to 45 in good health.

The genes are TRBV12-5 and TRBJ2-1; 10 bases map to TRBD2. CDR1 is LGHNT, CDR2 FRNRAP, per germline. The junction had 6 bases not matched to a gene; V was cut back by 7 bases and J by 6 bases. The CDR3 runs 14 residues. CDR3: CASASGGALNEQFF. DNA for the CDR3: TGTGCTAGTGCCAGCGGGGGGGCCCTCAATGAGCAGTTCTTC.

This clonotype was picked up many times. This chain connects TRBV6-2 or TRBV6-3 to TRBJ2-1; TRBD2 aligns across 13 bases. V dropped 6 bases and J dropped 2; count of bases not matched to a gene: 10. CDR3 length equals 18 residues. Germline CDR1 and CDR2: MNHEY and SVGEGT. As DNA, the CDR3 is TGTGCCAGCAGCCCCGGGACTAGCGGGGTCTTTACCTACAATGAGCAGTTCTTC. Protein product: CASSPGTSGVFTYNEQFF.

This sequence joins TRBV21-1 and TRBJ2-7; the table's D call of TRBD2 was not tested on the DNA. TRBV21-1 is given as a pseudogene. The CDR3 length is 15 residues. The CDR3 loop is CASSDQTSVFLEQYF. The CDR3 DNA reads TGTGCCAGCAGCGACCAGACTAGCGTCTTTCTCGAGCAGTACTTC.

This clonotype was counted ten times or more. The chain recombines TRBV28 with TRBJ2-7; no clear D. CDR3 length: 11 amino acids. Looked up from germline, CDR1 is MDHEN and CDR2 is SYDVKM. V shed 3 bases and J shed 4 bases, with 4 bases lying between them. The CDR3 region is CASSLKYEQYF. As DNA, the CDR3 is TGTGCCAGCAGTTTGAAGTACGAGCAGTACTTC.

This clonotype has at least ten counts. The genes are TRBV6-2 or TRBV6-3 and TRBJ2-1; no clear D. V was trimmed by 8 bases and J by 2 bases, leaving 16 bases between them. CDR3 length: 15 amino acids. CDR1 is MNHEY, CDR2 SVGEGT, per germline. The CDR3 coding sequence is TGTGCCAGCGAGTCTAGGTTCATGACCTACAATGAGCAGTTCTTC. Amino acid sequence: CASESRFMTYNEQFF.

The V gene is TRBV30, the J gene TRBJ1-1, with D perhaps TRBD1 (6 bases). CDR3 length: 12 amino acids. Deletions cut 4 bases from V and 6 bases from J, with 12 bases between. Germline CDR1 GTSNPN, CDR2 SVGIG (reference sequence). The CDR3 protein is CAWTEGGPEAFF. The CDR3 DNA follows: TGTGCCTGGACTGAAGGGGGGCCTGAAGCTTTCTTT.

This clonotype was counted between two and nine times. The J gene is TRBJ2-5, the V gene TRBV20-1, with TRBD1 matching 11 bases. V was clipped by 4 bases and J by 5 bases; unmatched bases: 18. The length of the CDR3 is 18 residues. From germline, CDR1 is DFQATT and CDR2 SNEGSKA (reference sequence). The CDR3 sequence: CSAKKSGTGGSGWETQYF. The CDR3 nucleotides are TGCAGTGCTAAAAAGTCCGGGACAGGGGGAAGCGGGTGGGAGACCCAGTACTTC.

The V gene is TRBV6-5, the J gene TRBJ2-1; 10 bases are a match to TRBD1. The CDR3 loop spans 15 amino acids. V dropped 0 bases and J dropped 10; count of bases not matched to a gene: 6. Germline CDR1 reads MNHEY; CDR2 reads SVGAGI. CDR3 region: CASSYSKTGGNEQFF. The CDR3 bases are TGTGCCAGCAGTTACTCGAAGACAGGGGGCAACGAGCAGTTCTTC.

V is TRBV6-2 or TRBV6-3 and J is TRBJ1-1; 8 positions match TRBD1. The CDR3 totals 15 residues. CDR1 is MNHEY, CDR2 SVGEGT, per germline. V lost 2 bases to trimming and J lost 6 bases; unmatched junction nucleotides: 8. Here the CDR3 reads CASSYPVDRVAEAFF. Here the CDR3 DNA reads TGTGCCAGCAGTTACCCAGTGGACAGGGTCGCTGAAGCTTTCTTT.

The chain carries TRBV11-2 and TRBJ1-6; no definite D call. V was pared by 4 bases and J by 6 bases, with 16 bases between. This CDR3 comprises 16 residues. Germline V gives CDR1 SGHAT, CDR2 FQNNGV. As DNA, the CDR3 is TGTGCCAGCAGCTCGAATAGGGCGCCCGCTAATTCACCCCTCCACTTT. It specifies CASSSNRAPANSPLHF.

DNA of the CDR3: TGTGCCAGCGGCCCAGCAGCTTCCTACGAGCAGTACTTC. It translates to CASGPAASYEQYF. The chain carries TRBV6-2 or TRBV6-3 and TRBJ2-7; D remains unclear. CDR1 and CDR2 from the germline V gene are MNHEY and SVGEGT. V lost 8 bases and J 1 base, leaving 12 bases between the germline ends. The CDR3 runs 13 residues.

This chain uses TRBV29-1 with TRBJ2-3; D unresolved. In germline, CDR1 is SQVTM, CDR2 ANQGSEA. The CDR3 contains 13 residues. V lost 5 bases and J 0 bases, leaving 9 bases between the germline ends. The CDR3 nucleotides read TGCAGCGTTACCCCCGGCAGCACAGATACGCAGTATTTT. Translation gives CSVTPGSTDTQYF.

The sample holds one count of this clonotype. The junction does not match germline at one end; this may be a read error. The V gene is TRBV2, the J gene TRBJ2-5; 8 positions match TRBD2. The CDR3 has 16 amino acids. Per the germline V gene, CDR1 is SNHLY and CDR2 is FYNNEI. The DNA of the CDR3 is TGTGCCAGCAGAGAAGTGAGCGGGGGACTGGGGGAGACCCAGTACTTC. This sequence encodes CASREVSGGLGETQYF.

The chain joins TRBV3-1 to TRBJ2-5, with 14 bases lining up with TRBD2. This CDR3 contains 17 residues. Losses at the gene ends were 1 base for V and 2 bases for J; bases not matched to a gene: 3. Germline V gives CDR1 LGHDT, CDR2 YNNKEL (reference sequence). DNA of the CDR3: TGTGCCAGCAGCCAAGGAGGGACTAGCGGGGGACAAGAGACCCAGTACTTC. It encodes CASSQGGTSGGQETQYF.

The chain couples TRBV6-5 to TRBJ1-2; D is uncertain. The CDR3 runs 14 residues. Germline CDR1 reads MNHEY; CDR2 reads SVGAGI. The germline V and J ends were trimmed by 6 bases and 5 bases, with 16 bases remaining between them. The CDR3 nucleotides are TGTGCCAGCAGATCGAACGGTCCGGGGTATGGCTACACCTTC. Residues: CASRSNGPGYGYTF.

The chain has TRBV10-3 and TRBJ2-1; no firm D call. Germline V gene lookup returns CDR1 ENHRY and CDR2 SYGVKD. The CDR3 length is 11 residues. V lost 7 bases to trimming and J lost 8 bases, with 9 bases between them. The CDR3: CAIKGYDEQFF. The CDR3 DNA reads TGTGCCATCAAGGGCTATGATGAGCAGTTCTTC.

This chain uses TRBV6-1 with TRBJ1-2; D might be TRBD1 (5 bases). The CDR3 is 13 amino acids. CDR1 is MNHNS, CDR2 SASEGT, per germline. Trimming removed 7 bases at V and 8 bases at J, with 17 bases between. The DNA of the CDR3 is TGTGCCAGCACCCTTCTGGGGGTGGGAGGCTACACCTTC. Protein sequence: CASTLLGVGGYTF.

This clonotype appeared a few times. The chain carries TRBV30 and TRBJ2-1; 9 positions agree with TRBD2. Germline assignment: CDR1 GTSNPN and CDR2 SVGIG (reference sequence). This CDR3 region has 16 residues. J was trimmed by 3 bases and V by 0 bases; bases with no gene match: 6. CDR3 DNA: TGTGCCTGGAGTGTAGCAGGAGCGGGGGGCTACAATGAGCAGTTCTTC. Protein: CAWSVAGAGGYNEQFF.

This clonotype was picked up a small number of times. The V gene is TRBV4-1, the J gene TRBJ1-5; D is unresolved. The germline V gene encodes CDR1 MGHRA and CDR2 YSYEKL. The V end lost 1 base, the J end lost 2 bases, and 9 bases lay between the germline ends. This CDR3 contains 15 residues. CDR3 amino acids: CASSQADGGNQPQHF. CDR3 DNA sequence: TGCGCCAGCAGCCAAGCTGACGGAGGCAATCAGCCCCAGCATTTT.

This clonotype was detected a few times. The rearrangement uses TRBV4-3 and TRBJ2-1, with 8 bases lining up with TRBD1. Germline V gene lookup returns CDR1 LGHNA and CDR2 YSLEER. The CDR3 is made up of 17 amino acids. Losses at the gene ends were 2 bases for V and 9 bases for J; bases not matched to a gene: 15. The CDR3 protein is CASSQSLGQGQDPEQFF. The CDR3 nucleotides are TGCGCCAGCAGCCAATCCCTCGGACAGGGACAAGACCCTGAGCAGTTCTTC.

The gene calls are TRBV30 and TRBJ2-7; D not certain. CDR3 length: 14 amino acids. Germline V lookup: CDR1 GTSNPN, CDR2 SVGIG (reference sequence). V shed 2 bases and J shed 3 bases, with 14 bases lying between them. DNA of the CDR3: TGTGCCTGGAGTCTCGAAAACGACCTCTACGAGCAGTACTTC. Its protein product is CAWSLENDLYEQYF.

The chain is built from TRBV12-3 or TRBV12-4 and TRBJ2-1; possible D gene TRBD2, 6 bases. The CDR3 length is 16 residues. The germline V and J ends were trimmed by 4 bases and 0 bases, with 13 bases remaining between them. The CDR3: CASSSRDWSSYNEQFF. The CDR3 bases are TGTGCCAGCAGTTCTCGGGACTGGAGCTCCTACAATGAGCAGTTCTTC.

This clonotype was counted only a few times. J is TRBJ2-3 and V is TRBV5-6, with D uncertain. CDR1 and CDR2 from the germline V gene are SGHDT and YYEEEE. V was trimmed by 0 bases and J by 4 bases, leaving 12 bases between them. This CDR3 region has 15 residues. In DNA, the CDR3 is TGTGCCAGCAGCTTGGCCGATTTACCCCCAGATACGCAGTATTTT. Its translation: CASSLADLPPDTQYF.

As DNA, the CDR3 is TGTGCCATCAGTGAGAGCGGGGGTTACAATGAGCAGTTCTTC. Amino acid sequence: CAISESGGYNEQFF. The chain links TRBV10-3 to TRBJ2-1; 8 bases match TRBD2. The CDR3 covers 14 residues. Germline V gene data show CDR1 as ENHRY and CDR2 as SYGVKD. With 2 bases clipped from V and 4 bases from J, the junction kept 1 base outside the gene matches.

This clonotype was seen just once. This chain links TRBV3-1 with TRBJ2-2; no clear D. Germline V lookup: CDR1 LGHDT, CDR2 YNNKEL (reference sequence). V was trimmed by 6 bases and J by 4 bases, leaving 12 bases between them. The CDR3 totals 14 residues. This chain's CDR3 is CASRSGSSTGELFF. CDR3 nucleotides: TGTGCCAGCAGATCGGGTAGCAGCACCGGGGAGCTGTTTTTT.